This TCR beta chain derives from a study of beta chain features in type 1 diabetes. Populations obtained by sorting all exceeded 98% purity. Study observations and caveats: A greater similarity of naive, central memory and Treg TCRB repertoires was seen among patients than among healthy donors.

The sample holds a few counts of this clone. The antigen remains undetermined. Germline V gene lookup returns CDR1 SGHTA and CDR2 FQGNSA. CDR3 length: 15 residues. J gave up 6 bases and V 4 bases, and 7 bases lay outside the gene matches. Investigators reverse transcribed all isolated RNA, so they sequenced expressed TCRB transcripts. Profiled with immunoSEQ multiplex PCR; TCRdb holds only in-frame clones, not every one. This repertoire shows around 450,000 clones, 11% found once; its top ten account for approximately 0.045%. The sequencing sample was made of naive CD4+ T cells from blood. V gene TRBV7-2 combines with J gene TRBJ2-3; 10 bases agree with TRBD2. This clonotype was obtained from a woman in her late teens or twenties in good health. The CDR3 here is CASSSLAGVLDTQYF. CDR3 coding DNA: TGTGCCAGCAGCTCCCTAGCGGGAGTTTTGGATACGCAGTATTTT.